The present T cell receptor (beta chain) was sequenced within a study of blood T cell repertoires in COVID-19. Study-level background: The United States, Italy and Spain were the sources of the acute and convalescent COVID-19 samples. T cells, B-cell-depleted T cells, or PBMCs supplied cDNA or gDNA.

Authors' methods: Amplifying reference gene primers gave estimates of nucleated cell counts. Assay used: immunoSEQ multiplex PCR; TCRdb lists only in-frame clones, some missing. The DNA was the basis for D and trimming; V, J and clone size are from that table. This sample has 200,000 to 300,000 clones; around nine tenths occur once, and the top ten carry about 0.99%. The CDR3 sequence is 15 residues long. V gave up 2 bases and J gave up 4 bases, with 14 bases separating them. Germline loops: CDR1 LGHDT, CDR2 YNNKEL (reference sequence). The chain is built from TRBV3-1 (or the pseudogene TRBV3-2) and TRBJ2-5; D unresolved. Sequencing input: peripheral blood. The sequence was obtained from a woman aged 40 to 55 who had recovered from COVID-19. The CDR3 here is CASSQWLSVSETQYF. The CDR3 DNA reads TGTGCCAGCAGCCAATGGCTGTCAGTTTCAGAGACCCAGTACTTC.